This T cell receptor beta chain was observed in a study of read filtering for tumor transcriptome and immune sequencing. From germline, CDR1 is MDHEN and CDR2 SYDVKM. Trimming took 6 bases from V and 8 from J, leaving 10 bases between them. The CDR3 is 12 residues long. The library was built from roughly 400 ng RNA with molecular barcoded adaptors for alpha/delta and beta/gamma chains. TCRdb itself ran the reads through MiXCR, one entry per CDR3 protein. The repertoire holds nearly 60,000 distinct CDR3 sequences, with 9% to 15% as singletons. This clonotype was seen ten or more times. Sequenced material: a population of CD138-negative cells sorted from bone marrow. The chain joins TRBV28 to TRBJ1-4; D is undetermined. This sequence was found in a donor over 35 with multiple myeloma. CDR3 residues: CASSREKEKLFF. CDR3 sequence (DNA): TGTGCCAGCAGCCGGGAGAAGGAAAAACTGTTTTTT.